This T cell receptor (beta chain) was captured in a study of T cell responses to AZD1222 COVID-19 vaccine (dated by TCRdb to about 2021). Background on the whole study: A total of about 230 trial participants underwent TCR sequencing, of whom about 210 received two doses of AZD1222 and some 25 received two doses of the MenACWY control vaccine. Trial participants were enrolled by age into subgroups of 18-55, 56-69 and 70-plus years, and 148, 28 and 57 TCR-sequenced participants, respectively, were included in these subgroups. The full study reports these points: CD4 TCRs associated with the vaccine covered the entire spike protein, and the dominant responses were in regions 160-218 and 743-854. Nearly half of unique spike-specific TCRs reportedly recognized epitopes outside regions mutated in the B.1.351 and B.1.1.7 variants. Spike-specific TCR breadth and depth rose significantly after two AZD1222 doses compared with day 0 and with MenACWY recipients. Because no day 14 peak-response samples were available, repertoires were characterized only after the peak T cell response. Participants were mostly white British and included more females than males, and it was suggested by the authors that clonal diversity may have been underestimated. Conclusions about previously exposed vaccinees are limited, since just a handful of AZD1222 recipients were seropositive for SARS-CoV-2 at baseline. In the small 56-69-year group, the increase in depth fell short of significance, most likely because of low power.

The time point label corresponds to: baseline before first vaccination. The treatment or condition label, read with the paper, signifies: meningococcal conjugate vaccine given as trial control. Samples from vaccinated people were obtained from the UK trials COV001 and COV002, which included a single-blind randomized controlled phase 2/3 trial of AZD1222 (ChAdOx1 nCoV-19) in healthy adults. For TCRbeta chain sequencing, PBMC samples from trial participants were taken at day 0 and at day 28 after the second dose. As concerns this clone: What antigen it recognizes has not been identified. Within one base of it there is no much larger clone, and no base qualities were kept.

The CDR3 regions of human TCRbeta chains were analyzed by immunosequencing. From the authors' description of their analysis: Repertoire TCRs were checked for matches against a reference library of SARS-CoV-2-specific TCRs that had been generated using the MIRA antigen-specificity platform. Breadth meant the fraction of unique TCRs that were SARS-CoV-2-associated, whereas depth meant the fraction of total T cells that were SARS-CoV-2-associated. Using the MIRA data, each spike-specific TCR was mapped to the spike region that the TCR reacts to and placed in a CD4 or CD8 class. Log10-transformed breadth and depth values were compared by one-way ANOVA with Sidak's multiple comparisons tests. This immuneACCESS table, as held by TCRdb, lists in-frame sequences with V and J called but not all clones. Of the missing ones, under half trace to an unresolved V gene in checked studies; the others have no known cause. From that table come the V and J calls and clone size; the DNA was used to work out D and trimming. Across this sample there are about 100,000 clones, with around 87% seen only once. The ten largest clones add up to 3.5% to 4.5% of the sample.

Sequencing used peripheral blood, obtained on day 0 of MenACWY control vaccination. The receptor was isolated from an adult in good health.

The nucleotides read TGTGCCAGCAGTCGGACTAGTTCGGGCTACGAGCAGTACTTC. Its protein product is CASSRTSSGYEQYF. The receptor chain draws on TRBV6-5 and TRBJ2-7; 7 central bases correspond to TRBD2. V lost 5 bases and J lost 3 bases, and the count of bases not matched to a germline gene is 7. Including the terminal cysteine and phenylalanine, the CDR3 comprises 14 residues. CDR3 DNA is the only sequence kept; it has 42 bases, read in frame from the first base. CDR1 MNHEY and CDR2 SVGAGI are derived from the germline V gene.